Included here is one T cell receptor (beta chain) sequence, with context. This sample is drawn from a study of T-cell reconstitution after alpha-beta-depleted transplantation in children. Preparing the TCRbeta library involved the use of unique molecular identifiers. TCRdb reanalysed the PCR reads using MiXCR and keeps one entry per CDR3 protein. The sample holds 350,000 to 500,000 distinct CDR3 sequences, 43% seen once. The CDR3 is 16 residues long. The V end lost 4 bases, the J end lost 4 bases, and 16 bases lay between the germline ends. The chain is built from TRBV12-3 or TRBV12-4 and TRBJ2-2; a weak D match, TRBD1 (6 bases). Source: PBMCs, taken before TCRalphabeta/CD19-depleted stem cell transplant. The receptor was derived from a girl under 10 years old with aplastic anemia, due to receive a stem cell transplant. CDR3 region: CASSSLGTRGTGELFF. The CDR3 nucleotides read TGTGCCAGCAGTTCCTTAGGGACACGGGGCACCGGGGAGCTGTTTTTT.